Described below is a single T cell receptor beta chain sequence and its context. The target antigen is unknown. The sample originates from a study of beta chain features in type 1 diabetes. Whole-study results and caveats: Type 1 diabetes patients showed a moderate but significant shortening of TCRB CDR3s in all four CD4+ subsets.

Of the isolated RNA, all was reverse transcribed, and so the sequenced material was expressed TCRB transcripts. An average of around 3.9 million reads was obtained for naive, central memory and regulatory T cell samples. Libraries were prepared by immunoSEQ multiplex PCR; TCRdb keeps only in-frame clonotypes and omits some of them. The sample has 250,000 to 300,000 clones; 14% are singletons. This TCR was sampled from a man aged 25 to 40 with type 1 diabetes. Material: naive CD4+ T cells from blood.

CDR3 in amino acids: CASSLDGRGYQPQHF. CDR3 DNA: TGTGCCAGCAGCTTAGATGGAAGGGGGTATCAGCCCCAGCATTTT. The chain combines TRBV7-9 with TRBJ1-5; possibly TRBD1 for D (6 bases). V shed 1 base and J shed 5 bases, with 12 bases lying between them. This CDR3 has 15 amino acids. Germline V CDR1 and CDR2: SEHNR, FQNEAQ (reference sequence).